This T cell receptor (beta chain) is drawn from a study of blood T cell repertoires in COVID-19. This CDR3 contains 14 residues. The germline V gene encodes CDR1 SGHRS and CDR2 YFSETQ. V was shortened by 0 bases and J by 6 bases, with 10 bases between the two germline ends. Per the original methods: Reference gene primer amplification gave nucleated cell count estimates. This table comes from immunoSEQ multiplex PCR, and its TCRdb copy is limited to in-frame clones, with some not included. The V and J calls and clone size were taken over from that table, and D and trimming were inferred from the DNA. The table shows some 140,000 clones, with around 80% occurring only once.

The chain recombines TRBV5-1 with TRBJ1-5; D may be TRBD1 (6 bases). The specimen was peripheral blood. This TCR came from a man aged 60 to 75 with acute or convalescent COVID-19. DNA of the CDR3: TGCGCCAGCAGCTTGGCCTTGGGGGCTCAGCCCCAGCATTTT. This codes for CASSLALGAQPQHF.